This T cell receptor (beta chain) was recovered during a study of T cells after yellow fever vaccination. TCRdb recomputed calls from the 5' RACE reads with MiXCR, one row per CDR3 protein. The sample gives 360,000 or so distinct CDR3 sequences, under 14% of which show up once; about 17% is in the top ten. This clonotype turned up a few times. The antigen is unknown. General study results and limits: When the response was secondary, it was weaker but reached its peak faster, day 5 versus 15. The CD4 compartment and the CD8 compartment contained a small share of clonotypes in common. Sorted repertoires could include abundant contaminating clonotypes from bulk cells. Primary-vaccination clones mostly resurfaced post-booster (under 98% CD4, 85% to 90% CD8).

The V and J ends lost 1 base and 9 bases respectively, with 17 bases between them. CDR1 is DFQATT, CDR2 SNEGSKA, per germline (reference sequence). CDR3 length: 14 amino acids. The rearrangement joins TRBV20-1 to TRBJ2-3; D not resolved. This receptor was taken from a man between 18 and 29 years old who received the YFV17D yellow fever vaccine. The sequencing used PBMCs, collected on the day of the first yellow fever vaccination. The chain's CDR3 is CSARGTDGIATQYF. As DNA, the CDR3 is TGCAGTGCTAGAGGGACCGATGGGATCGCAACGCAGTATTTT.